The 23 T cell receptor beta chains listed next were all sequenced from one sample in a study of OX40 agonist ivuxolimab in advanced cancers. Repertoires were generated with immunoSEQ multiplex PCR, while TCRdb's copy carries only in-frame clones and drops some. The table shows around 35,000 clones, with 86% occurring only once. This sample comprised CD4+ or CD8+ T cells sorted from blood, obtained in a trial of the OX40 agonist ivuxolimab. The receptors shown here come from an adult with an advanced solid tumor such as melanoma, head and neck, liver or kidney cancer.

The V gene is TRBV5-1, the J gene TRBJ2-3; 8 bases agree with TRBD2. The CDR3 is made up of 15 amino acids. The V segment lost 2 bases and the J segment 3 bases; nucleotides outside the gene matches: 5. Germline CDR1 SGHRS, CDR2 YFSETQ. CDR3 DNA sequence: TGCGCCAGCAGCTTACCGACTAGCGCTACAGATACGCAGTATTTT. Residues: CASSLPTSATDTQYF.

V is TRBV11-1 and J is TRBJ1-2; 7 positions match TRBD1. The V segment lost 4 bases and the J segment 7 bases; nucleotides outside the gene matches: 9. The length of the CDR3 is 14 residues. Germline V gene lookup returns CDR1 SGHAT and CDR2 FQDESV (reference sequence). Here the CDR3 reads CASSSTRTGPGYTF. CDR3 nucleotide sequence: TGTGCCAGCAGCTCCACCCGGACAGGACCTGGCTACACCTTC.

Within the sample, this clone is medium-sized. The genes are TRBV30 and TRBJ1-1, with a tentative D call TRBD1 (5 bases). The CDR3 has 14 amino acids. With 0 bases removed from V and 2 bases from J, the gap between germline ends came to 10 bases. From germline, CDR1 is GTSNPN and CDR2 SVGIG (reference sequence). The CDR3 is CAWSVGVGNTEAFF. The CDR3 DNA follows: TGTGCCTGGAGTGTAGGGGTCGGAAACACTGAAGCTTTCTTT.

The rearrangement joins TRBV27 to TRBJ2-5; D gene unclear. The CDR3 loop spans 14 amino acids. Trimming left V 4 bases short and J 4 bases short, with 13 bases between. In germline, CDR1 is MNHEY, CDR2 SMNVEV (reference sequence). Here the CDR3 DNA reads TGTGCCAGCAGTTCGTTCCAGCCCCCAGAGACCCAGTACTTC. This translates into CASSSFQPPETQYF.

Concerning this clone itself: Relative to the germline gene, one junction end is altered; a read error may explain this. In DNA, the CDR3 is TGTGCCGTCAGACCGGGACTAGCGGGGGGATTAGATACGCAGTATTTT. Amino acid sequence: CAVRPGLAGGLDTQYF. J is TRBJ2-3 and V is TRBV10-3, with 15 nucleotides matching TRBD2. Germline V gene data show CDR1 as ENHRY and CDR2 as SYGVKD. There are 16 residues in the CDR3.

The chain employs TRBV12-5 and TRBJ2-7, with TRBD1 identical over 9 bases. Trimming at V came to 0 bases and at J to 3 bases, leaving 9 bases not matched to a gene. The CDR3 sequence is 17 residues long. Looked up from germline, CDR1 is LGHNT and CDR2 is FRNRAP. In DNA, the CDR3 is TGTGCTAGTGGTTTGGTACGTGGGACAGGGAGGGACTACGAGCAGTACTTC. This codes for CASGLVRGTGRDYEQYF.

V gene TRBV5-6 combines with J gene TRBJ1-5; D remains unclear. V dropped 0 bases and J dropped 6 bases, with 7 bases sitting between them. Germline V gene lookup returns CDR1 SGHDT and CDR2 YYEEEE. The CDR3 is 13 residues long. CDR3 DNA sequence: TGTGCCAGCAGCTTGGGAGACCTTCAGCCCCAGCATTTT. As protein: CASSLGDLQPQHF.

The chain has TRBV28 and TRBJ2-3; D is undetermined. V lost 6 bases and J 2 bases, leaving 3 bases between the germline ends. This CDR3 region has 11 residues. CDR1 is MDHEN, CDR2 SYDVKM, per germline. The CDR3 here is CASRDTDTQYF. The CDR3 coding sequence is TGTGCCAGCAGAGACACAGATACGCAGTATTTT.

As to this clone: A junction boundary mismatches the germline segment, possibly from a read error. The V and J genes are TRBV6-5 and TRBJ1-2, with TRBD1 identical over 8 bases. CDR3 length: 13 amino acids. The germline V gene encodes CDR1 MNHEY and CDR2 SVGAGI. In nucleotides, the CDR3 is TGTGCCAGTGAGGGGCCGAACAGGGGGTCGGTTAGCTTC. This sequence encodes CASEGPNRGSVSF.

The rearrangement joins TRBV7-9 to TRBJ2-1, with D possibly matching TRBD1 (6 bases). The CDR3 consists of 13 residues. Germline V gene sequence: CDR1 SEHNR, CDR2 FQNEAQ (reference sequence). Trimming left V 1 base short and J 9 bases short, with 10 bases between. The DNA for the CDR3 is TGTGCCAGCAGCTTAGATTTCAGGGGTGAGCAGTTCTTC. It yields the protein CASSLDFRGEQFF.

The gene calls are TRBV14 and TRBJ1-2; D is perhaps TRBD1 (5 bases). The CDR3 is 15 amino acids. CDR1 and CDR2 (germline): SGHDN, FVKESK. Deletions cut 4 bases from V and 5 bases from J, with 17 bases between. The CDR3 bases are TGTGCCAGCAGCCGGGAGGAGGGGCGATTTTATGGCTACACCTTC. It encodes CASSREEGRFYGYTF.

This CDR3 reads CATLSSTDTQYF. CDR3 in DNA: TGTGCCACCTTGTCGAGCACAGATACGCAGTATTTT. V is TRBV6-5 and J is TRBJ2-3; D remains unclear. CDR1 and CDR2 (germline): MNHEY, SVGAGI. The CDR3 covers 12 residues. Between the trimmed V and J ends, which lost 10 bases and 0 bases, there was a span of 8 bases.

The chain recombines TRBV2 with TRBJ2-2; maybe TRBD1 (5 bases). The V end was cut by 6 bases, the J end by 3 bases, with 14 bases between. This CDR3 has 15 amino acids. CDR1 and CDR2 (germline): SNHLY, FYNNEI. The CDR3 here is CASRHQGIHTGELFF. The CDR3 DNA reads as TGTGCCAGCAGACACCAGGGTATACACACCGGGGAGCTGTTTTTT.

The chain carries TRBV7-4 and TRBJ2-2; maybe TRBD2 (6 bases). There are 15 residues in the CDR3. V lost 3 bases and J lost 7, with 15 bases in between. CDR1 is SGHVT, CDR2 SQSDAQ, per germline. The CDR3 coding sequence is TGTGCCAGCAGCTTGATCCGGGGGTACAGCGGGGAGCTGTTTTTT. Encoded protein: CASSLIRGYSGELFF.

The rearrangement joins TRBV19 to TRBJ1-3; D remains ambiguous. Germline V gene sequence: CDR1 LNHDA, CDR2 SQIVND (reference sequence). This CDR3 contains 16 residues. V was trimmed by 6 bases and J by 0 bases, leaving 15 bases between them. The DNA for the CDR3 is TGTGCCAGTAGCAGAAAGGCTAGCTACTCTGGAAACACCATATATTTT. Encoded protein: CASSRKASYSGNTIYF.

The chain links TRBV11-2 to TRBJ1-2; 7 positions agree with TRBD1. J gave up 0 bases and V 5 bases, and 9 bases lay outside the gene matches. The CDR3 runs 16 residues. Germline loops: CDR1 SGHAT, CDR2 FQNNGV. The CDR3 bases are TGTGCCAGCAGCCCAGAAGGACAGGAAGCTAACTATGGCTACACCTTC. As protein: CASSPEGQEANYGYTF. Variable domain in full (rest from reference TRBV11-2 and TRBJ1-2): EAGVAQSPRYKIIEKRQSVAFWCNPISGHATLYWYQQILGQGPKLLIQFQNNGVVDDSQLPKDRFSAERLKGVDSTLKIQPAKLEDSAVYLCASSPEGQEANYGYTFGSGTRLTVV.

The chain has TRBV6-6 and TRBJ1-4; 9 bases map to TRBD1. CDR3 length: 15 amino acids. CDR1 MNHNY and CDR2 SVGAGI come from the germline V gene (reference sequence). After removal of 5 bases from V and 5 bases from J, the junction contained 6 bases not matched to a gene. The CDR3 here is CASSNPDRGNEKLFF. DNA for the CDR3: TGTGCCAGCAGTAACCCCGACAGGGGGAATGAAAAACTGTTTTTT.

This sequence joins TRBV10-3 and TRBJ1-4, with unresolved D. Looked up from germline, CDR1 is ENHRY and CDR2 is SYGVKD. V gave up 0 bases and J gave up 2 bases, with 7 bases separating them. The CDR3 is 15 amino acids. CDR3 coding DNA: TGTGCCATCAGTGAGTCGGGAGGTACTAATGAAAAACTGTTTTTT. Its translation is CAISESGGTNEKLFF.

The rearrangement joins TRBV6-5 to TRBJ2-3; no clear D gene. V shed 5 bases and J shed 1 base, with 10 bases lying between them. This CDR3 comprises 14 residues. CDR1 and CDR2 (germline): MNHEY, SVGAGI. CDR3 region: CASSRTVGTDTQYF. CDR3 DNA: TGTGCCAGCAGTAGGACGGTAGGCACAGATACGCAGTATTTT.

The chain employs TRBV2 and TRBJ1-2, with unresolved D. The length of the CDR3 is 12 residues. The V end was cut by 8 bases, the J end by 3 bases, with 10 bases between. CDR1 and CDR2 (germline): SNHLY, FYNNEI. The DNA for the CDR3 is TGTGCCAGCCGGCCGGGTGACTATGGCTACACCTTC. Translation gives CASRPGDYGYTF.

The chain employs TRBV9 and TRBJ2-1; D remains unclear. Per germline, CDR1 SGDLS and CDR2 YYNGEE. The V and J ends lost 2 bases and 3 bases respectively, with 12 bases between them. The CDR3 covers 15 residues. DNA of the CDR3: TGTGCCAGCAGCGTCGATCGCTTCGACTACAATGAGCAGTTCTTC. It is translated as CASSVDRFDYNEQFF.

The CDR3 nucleotides read TGTGCCAGCAGGTACCGGGACAGCCTCAATCAGCCCCAGCATTTT. Its protein product is CASRYRDSLNQPQHF. The chain has TRBV2 and TRBJ1-5; 7 positions agree with TRBD1. The germline CDR1 and CDR2 sequences are SNHLY and FYNNEI. The CDR3 totals 15 residues. The J segment lost 3 bases and the V segment lost 6 bases, leaving 8 bases of the junction unmatched.

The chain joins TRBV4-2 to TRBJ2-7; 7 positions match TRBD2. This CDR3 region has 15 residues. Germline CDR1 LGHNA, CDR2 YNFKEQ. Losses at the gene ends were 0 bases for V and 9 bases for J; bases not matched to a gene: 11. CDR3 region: CASSQDLVAPGGQYF. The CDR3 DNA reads TGTGCCAGCAGCCAAGATCTAGTCGCTCCGGGGGGGCAGTACTTC.